The present TCR beta chain was sequenced within a study of blood T cell repertoires in COVID-19. Recruitment covered fewer than 25 US areas and drew participants whose ages spanned about 18 to 90 years. Only in-frame clones appear in the TCRdb table, and some are missing; sequencing was by immunoSEQ multiplex PCR. The sample contains approximately 210,000 clones, about 85% of which appear only once. The receptor comes from a woman in her 30s who had recovered from COVID-19. Input material: PBMCs or T cells enriched from blood (not recorded which).

CDR3 amino acids: CASSLIGGPRDEQYF. CDR3 nucleotide sequence: TGTGCCAGCAGCTTAATTGGGGGCCCCAGGGACGAGCAGTACTTC. The rearrangement joins TRBV7-3 to TRBJ2-7; tentatively, D is TRBD1 (6 bases). Trimming stripped 1 base from V and 5 bases from J, with 15 bases between. CDR3 size: 15 residues. Germline-derived CDR1 and CDR2 are SGHTA and FQGTGA. Using reference TRBV7-3 and TRBJ2-7 for the parts outside the CDR3, the full variable domain is GAGVSQTPSNKVTEKGKYVELRCDPISGHTALYWYRQSLGQGPEFLIYFQGTGAADDSGLPNDRFFAVRPEGSVSTLKIQRTERGDSAVYLCASSLIGGPRDEQYFGPGTRLTVT.